These 29 T cell receptor beta chains were sequenced from one sample in a study of cytomegalovirus exposure and HLA in healthy donors. Primers: 60 Vbeta forward and 13 Jbeta reverse. The data were produced by immunoSEQ multiplex PCR, yet TCRdb's version contains in-frame clones alone and is incomplete. This table has about 140,000 clones, roughly three quarters appearing once. Material: PBMCs. The receptors were sampled from a woman in her thirties or forties in good health and CMV-seronegative.

This rearrangement joins TRBV6-1 to TRBJ2-5, with 7 bases identical to TRBD2. CDR3 length: 14 amino acids. The V segment lost 4 bases and the J segment 2 bases; nucleotides outside the gene matches: 4. The germline V gene has CDR1 MNHNS and CDR2 SASEGT. The CDR3 loop is CASSGGGTQETQYF. The CDR3 DNA is TGTGCCAGCAGTGGGGGGGGAACACAAGAGACCCAGTACTTC.

This clone has a handful of counts. The J gene is TRBJ2-1, the V gene TRBV4-1, with D perhaps matching TRBD2 (7 bases). Germline V lookup: CDR1 MGHRA, CDR2 YSYEKL. V was cut by 2 bases and J by 4 bases, with 24 bases left in between. This CDR3 contains 19 residues. CDR3 residues: CASSQIRGTLADRYNEQFF. The CDR3 DNA reads TGCGCCAGCAGCCAAATCCGGGGGACGCTAGCGGACAGATACAATGAGCAGTTCTTC.

V is TRBV6-1 and J is TRBJ2-2; 7 nucleotides match TRBD2. The CDR3 contains 15 residues. From germline, CDR1 is MNHNS and CDR2 SASEGT. V trimming: 4 bases; J trimming: 6 bases; junction bases outside the gene matches: 8. CDR3 sequence: CASSGLAVLAGELFF. The CDR3 DNA follows: TGTGCCAGCAGTGGGCTAGCGGTTTTAGCCGGGGAGCTGTTTTTT.

V gene TRBV30 combines with J gene TRBJ1-5; a possible D gene is TRBD1 (5 bases). The germline V gene has CDR1 GTSNPN and CDR2 SVGIG (reference sequence). V shed 0 bases and J shed 11 bases, with 20 bases lying between them. The CDR3 has 15 residues. CDR3 sequence reads: CAWSVRGLGVVSQHF. The DNA for the CDR3 is TGTGCCTGGAGTGTACGGGGGTTAGGTGTCGTGTCCCAGCATTTT.

This chain joins TRBV27 and TRBJ1-2; D ambiguous. The germline gives CDR1 MNHEY, CDR2 SMNVEV (reference sequence). The CDR3 has 11 residues. Trimming shortened V by 6 bases and J by 7 bases, and 9 bases separated the two germline ends. Here the CDR3 reads CASRRDSGYTF. The CDR3 nucleotides are TGTGCCAGCAGACGAGACTCTGGCTACACCTTC.

This clone occurred a few times. The V call is TRBV6-6, the J call TRBJ1-5, with a possible D match to TRBD1 (5 bases). V lost 9 bases and J lost 5, with 17 bases in between. CDR3 size: 14 residues. The V gene's germline CDR1 is MNHNY and CDR2 SVGAGI (reference sequence). DNA of the CDR3: TGTGCCAGGAAAGTTACGCAGGGCCATCAGCCCCAGCATTTT. It is translated as CARKVTQGHQPQHF.

This clone appeared a single time. The chain has TRBV30 and TRBJ2-7; no firm D call. Trimming pared 0 bases from V and 0 bases from J, leaving 9 bases between. CDR3 length: 14 amino acids. Germline lookup yields CDR1 GTSNPN and CDR2 SVGIG (reference sequence). In DNA form, the CDR3 reads TGTGCCTGGAGTGTAGGCGGTAGCTCCTACGAGCAGTACTTC. Translation gives CAWSVGGSSYEQYF. The variable domain in full, completed from reference TRBV30 and TRBJ2-7, reads SQTIHQWPATLVQPVGSPLSLECTVEGTSNPNLYWYRQAAGRGLQLLFYSVGIGQISSEVPQNLSASRPQDRQFILSSKKLLLSDSGFYLCAWSVGGSSYEQYFGPGTRLTVT.

The chain recombines TRBV15 with TRBJ2-5, with a tentative D call TRBD2 (5 bases). This CDR3 has 16 amino acids. Trimming pared 0 bases from V and 4 bases from J, leaving 15 bases between. Germline CDR1 LNHNV, CDR2 YYDKDF (reference sequence). The CDR3 region is CATSRDSVGVRETQYF. The CDR3 nucleotides are TGTGCCACCAGCAGAGATTCGGTGGGAGTACGAGAGACCCAGTACTTC. The full variable domain, rest sourced from reference TRBV15 and TRBJ2-5, is DAMVIQNPRYQVTQFGKPVTLSCSQTLNHNVMYWYQQKSSQAPKLLFHYYDKDFNNEADTPDNFQSRRPNTSFCFLDIRSPGLGDTAMYLCATSRDSVGVRETQYFGPGTRLLVL.

V and J are TRBV2 and TRBJ2-1; possible D gene TRBD1, 7 bases. From germline, CDR1 is SNHLY and CDR2 FYNNEI. V lost 6 bases to trimming and J lost 4 bases, with 16 bases between them. The CDR3 covers 15 residues. For the CDR3, the DNA is TGTGCCAGCAGCATAAACGGGGGACAGTACAATGAGCAGTTCTTC. Residues: CASSINGGQYNEQFF. The variable domain in full, completed from reference TRBV2 and TRBJ2-1, reads EPEVTQTPSHQVTQMGQEVILRCVPISNHLYFYWYRQILGQKVEFLVSFYNNEISEKSEIFDDQFSVERPDGSNFTLKIRSTKLEDSAMYFCASSINGGQYNEQFFGPGTRLTVL.

The chain joins TRBV19 to TRBJ1-2; 9 nucleotides align to TRBD1. The CDR3 is 15 residues long. The junction had 6 bases not matched to a gene; V was cut back by 2 bases and J by 5 bases. Germline CDR1 LNHDA, CDR2 SQIVND (reference sequence). CDR3 sequence reads: CASSITDRGQYGYTF. The CDR3 region has the DNA TGTGCCAGTAGTATAACGGACAGGGGACAATATGGCTACACCTTC.

This clone came up a few times. The chain has TRBV6-5 and TRBJ1-5; D possibly corresponds to TRBD1 (5 bases). Trimming took off 6 bases at V and 4 bases at J, with 10 bases between the two ends. The CDR3 covers 13 residues. Germline CDR1 and CDR2: MNHEY and SVGAGI. The CDR3 DNA sequence: TGTGCCAGCAGCTTGACAGAGAATCAGCCCCAGCATTTT. Protein: CASSLTENQPQHF.

This clone was counted only a few times. The chain employs TRBV2 and TRBJ2-7; D perhaps matches TRBD1 (6 bases). The CDR3 spans 15 residues. Germline V gives CDR1 SNHLY, CDR2 FYNNEI. The V end lost 3 bases, the J end lost 3 bases, and 15 bases lay between the germline ends. Here the CDR3 reads CASSDQGRGYYEQYF. The CDR3 DNA is TGTGCCAGCAGTGATCAGGGCAGGGGCTACTACGAGCAGTACTTC.

The chain employs TRBV5-1 and TRBJ2-3, with a tentative D call TRBD2 (5 bases). Between the trimmed V and J ends, which lost 4 bases and 5 bases, there was a span of 14 bases. This CDR3 is 14 amino acids long. Per the germline V gene, CDR1 is SGHRS and CDR2 is YFSETQ. CDR3 sequence: CASSPQTGGDTQYF. CDR3 sequence (DNA): TGCGCCAGCAGCCCACAAACTGGAGGAGATACGCAGTATTTT.

This rearrangement joins TRBV19 to TRBJ2-7; 13 positions match TRBD2. The CDR3 covers 19 residues. In germline, CDR1 is LNHDA, CDR2 SQIVND (reference sequence). With V trimmed by 3 bases and J by 3 bases, 14 bases remained unmatched. The CDR3 DNA reads as TGTGCCAGTAGTATTTTTCCCGGACAGAGACTAGCGGGAGGCTACGAGCAGTACTTC. It encodes CASSIFPGQRLAGGYEQYF.

This sequence joins TRBV4-1 and TRBJ1-2; TRBD1 might be the D (6 bases). V lost 3 bases and J 8 bases, leaving 19 bases between the germline ends. Germline assignment: CDR1 MGHRA and CDR2 YSYEKL. The CDR3 covers 15 residues. DNA of the CDR3: TGCGCCAGCAGCCAGGGCGGGGGCGCTTTGGGGGGCTACACCTTC. Its protein product is CASSQGGGALGGYTF.

This rearrangement joins TRBV2 to TRBJ1-4; tentatively, D is TRBD1 (5 bases). The CDR3 covers 14 residues. Trimming took 5 bases from V and 8 from J, leaving 15 bases between them. From germline, CDR1 is SNHLY and CDR2 FYNNEI. The CDR3 protein is CASSLDSRKEKLFF. The CDR3 DNA reads as TGTGCCAGCAGTCTAGACAGTAGGAAGGAAAAACTGTTTTTT.

The chain uses TRBV19 and TRBJ1-1; weak D call: TRBD1 (6 bases). CDR1 is LNHDA and CDR2 is SQIVND in the germline V gene (reference sequence). The CDR3 covers 17 residues. V gave up 3 bases and J gave up 1 base, with 18 bases separating them. The CDR3 coding sequence is TGTGCCAGTAGTATCGCACAGACGGGACACTCGAACACTGAAGCTTTCTTT. It yields the protein CASSIAQTGHSNTEAFF.

This clone showed up just a few times. The chain links TRBV18 to TRBJ2-2; perhaps TRBD1 as D (6 bases). V lost 3 bases and J 0 bases, leaving 8 bases between the germline ends. The CDR3 has 15 amino acids. Germline CDR1 KGHSH, CDR2 LQKENI. This CDR3 is CASSPGQSNTGELFF. The CDR3 nucleotides read TGTGCCAGCTCACCCGGACAGTCGAACACCGGGGAGCTGTTTTTT.

The chain has TRBV19 and TRBJ2-5, with 8 bases fitting TRBD2. V gave up 3 bases and J gave up 1 base; unmatched junction bases: 7. This CDR3 contains 16 residues. CDR1 is LNHDA, CDR2 SQIVND, per germline (reference sequence). This chain's CDR3 is CASSMGVAGFQETQYF. CDR3 DNA sequence: TGTGCCAGTAGTATGGGGGTAGCGGGATTCCAAGAGACCCAGTACTTC. Looking up the rest from reference TRBV19 and TRBJ2-5 gives the full variable domain: DGGITQSPKYLFRKEGQNVTLSCEQNLNHDAMYWYRQDPGQGLRLIYYSQIVNDFQKGDIAEGYSVSREKKESFPLTVTSAQKNPTAFYLCASSMGVAGFQETQYFGPGTRLLVL.

This clone was picked up one time. V gene TRBV10-3 combines with J gene TRBJ2-3, with a weak D call TRBD1 (6 bases). This CDR3 is 14 amino acids long. V gave up 3 bases and J gave up 2 bases, with 9 bases separating them. From germline, CDR1 is ENHRY and CDR2 SYGVKD. The chain's CDR3 is CAISDGDNTDTQYF. CDR3 coding DNA: TGTGCCATCAGTGACGGGGACAACACAGATACGCAGTATTTT.

The V and J genes are TRBV5-1 and TRBJ2-1, with TRBD1 matching over 7 bases. The CDR3 extends over 16 amino acids. V shed 0 bases, J shed 3 bases, and the junction held 6 bases outside the gene matches. Germline V gene data show CDR1 as SGHRS and CDR2 as YFSETQ. The chain's CDR3 is CASSLETGAIYNEQFF. In DNA form, the CDR3 reads TGCGCCAGCAGCTTGGAAACAGGGGCGATCTACAATGAGCAGTTCTTC.

The DNA for the CDR3 is TGCGCCAGCAGCCAAGATGTACAAGTTAATGAAAAACTGTTTTTT. Residues: CASSQDVQVNEKLFF. The chain links TRBV4-1 to TRBJ1-4, with D unresolved. There are 15 residues in the CDR3. Germline CDR1 is MGHRA and CDR2 is YSYEKL. With 0 bases removed from V and 4 bases from J, the gap between germline ends came to 9 bases.

The chain links TRBV21-1 to TRBJ2-5; whether TRBD2, the table's D call, matches the DNA was not checked. TRBV21-1 is shown as a pseudogene. The CDR3 covers 11 residues. The CDR3 DNA reads TGTGCCAGCAGCAACTTGGAGACCCAGTACTTC. This encodes CASSNLETQYF.

J is TRBJ2-2 and V is TRBV7-9; D unresolved. Germline lookup yields CDR1 SEHNR and CDR2 FQNEAQ (reference sequence). Deletions cut 5 bases from V and 1 base from J, with 2 bases between. CDR3 length: 12 amino acids. CDR3 DNA sequence: TGTGCCAGCAGCCGGAACACCGGGGAGCTGTTTTTT. This translates into CASSRNTGELFF. Variable domain in full (rest from reference TRBV7-9 and TRBJ2-2): DTGVSQNPRHKITKRGQNVTFRCDPISEHNRLYWYRQTLGQGPEFLTYFQNEAQLEKSRLLSDRFSAERPKGSFSTLEIQRTEQGDSAMYLCASSRNTGELFFGEGSRLTVL.

J is TRBJ2-1 and V is TRBV10-3; TRBD1 aligns across 9 bases. The germline gives CDR1 ENHRY, CDR2 SYGVKD. J was trimmed by 7 bases and V by 11 bases; bases with no gene match: 9. This CDR3 is built from 13 residues. The CDR3 nucleotides read TGTGCCGTGGGAGGACAGGGGCGGAATGAGCAGTTCTTC. As protein: CAVGGQGRNEQFF.

This clone was seen a single time. The J gene is TRBJ1-4, the V gene TRBV28, with 7 bases identical to TRBD1. CDR1 is MDHEN, CDR2 SYDVKM, per germline. V shed 6 bases, J shed 8 bases, and the junction held 3 bases outside the gene matches. The CDR3 runs 12 residues. The CDR3 sequence: CASRGTVEKLFF. CDR3 DNA: TGTGCCAGCAGGGGGACAGTCGAAAAACTGTTTTTT.

The chain combines TRBV19 with TRBJ2-7; D unclear. The germline CDR1 and CDR2 sequences are LNHDA and SQIVND (reference sequence). The V end was cut by 3 bases, the J end by 1 base, with 10 bases between. The CDR3 length is 14 residues. The chain's CDR3 is CASSMLRFSYEQYF. Written as DNA, the CDR3 is TGTGCCAGTAGTATGTTGAGGTTTTCCTACGAGCAGTACTTC.

CDR3 amino acids: CASSYSTGARNTEAFF. In nucleotides, the CDR3 is TGCGCCAGCAGTTATTCAACAGGGGCTAGGAACACTGAAGCTTTCTTT. This sequence joins TRBV5-1 and TRBJ1-1, with 7 bases lining up with TRBD1. Germline trimming cut 5 bases from V and 1 base from J; bases unmatched to any gene: 11. The CDR3 sequence is 16 residues long. Germline values: CDR1 SGHRS, CDR2 YFSETQ.

The rearrangement links TRBV5-1 to TRBJ2-1; D remains ambiguous. The V end lost 1 base, the J end lost 0 bases, and 8 bases lay between the germline ends. This CDR3 contains 15 residues. Germline CDR1 SGHRS, CDR2 YFSETQ. This chain's CDR3 is CASSLSTSSYNEQFF. In DNA form, the CDR3 reads TGCGCCAGCAGCTTGTCCACCAGCTCCTACAATGAGCAGTTCTTC.